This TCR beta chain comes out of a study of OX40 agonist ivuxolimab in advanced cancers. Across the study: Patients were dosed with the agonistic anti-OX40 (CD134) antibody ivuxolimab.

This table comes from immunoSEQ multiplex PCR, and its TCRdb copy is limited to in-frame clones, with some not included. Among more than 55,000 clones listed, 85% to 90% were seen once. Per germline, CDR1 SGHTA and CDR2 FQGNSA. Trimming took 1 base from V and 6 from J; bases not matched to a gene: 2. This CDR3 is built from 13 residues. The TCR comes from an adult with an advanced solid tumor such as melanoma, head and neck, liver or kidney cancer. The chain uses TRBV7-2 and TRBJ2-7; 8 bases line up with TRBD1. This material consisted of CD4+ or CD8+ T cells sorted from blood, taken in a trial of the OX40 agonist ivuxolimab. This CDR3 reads CASSLGRGREQYF. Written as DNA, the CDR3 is TGTGCCAGCAGCTTAGGCAGGGGGCGCGAGCAGTACTTC.